This is a list of T cell receptor beta chains from one sample in a study of control samples from healthy donors and cancer patients. Assay: immunoSEQ multiplex PCR; the TCRdb copy retains only in-frame clones and omits some. The data show about 51,000 clones, with roughly nine tenths seen just once and roughly 1.6% held by the top ten. Sequenced: PBMCs. The receptors stem from a middle-aged man with colorectal cancer. The CDR3 runs from the conserved cysteine through the conserved F or W. The D gene is left open where the match is weak. A clone size is listed for some rows: how often the clone was seen (once, few, many), or a class if it is expanded.

V,D,size,J,CDR3,DNA
TRBV7-9,TRBD1,-,TRBJ2-7,CASRRLPTGGSYEQYF,TGTGCCAGCAGACGCCTCCCGACAGGGGGCTCCTACGAGCAGTACTTC
TRBV10-1,TRBD1,few,TRBJ2-5,CASSESGQGKETQYF,TGCGCCAGCAGTGAGTCCGGACAGGGGAAAGAGACCCAGTACTTC
TRBV30,-,-,TRBJ2-3,CAWSVPLGRDADTQYF,TGTGCCTGGAGTGTACCGCTCGGGCGGGACGCAGATACGCAGTATTTT
TRBV19,-,-,TRBJ2-4,CASSIQGRDKNIQYF,TGTGCCAGTAGTATTCAGGGCCGGGACAAAAACATTCAGTACTTC
TRBV7-2,-,once,TRBJ2-7,CASSPLAGPYEQYF,TGTGCCAGCAGCCCCCTGGCGGGACCGTACGAGCAGTACTTC
TRBV27,-,-,TRBJ2-4,CASKDGAEWKQYF,TGTGCCAGCAAGGATGGGGCAGAATGGAAACAGTACTTC
TRBV30,TRBD1,-,TRBJ1-2,CASSPTGVYGYTF,TGTGCCTCCAGCCCGACAGGGGTCTATGGCTACACCTTC
TRBV9,TRBD1,-,TRBJ2-3,CASSVVGTGSDTQYF,TGTGCCAGCAGCGTAGTCGGGACAGGGAGTGACACGCAGTATTTT
TRBV30,TRBD2,-,TRBJ2-3,CAWSVKLAGSTDTQYF,TGTGCCTGGAGTGTAAAACTAGCGGGTAGCACAGATACGCAGTATTTT
TRBV7-2,-,-,TRBJ1-6,CASSLGWRNSPLHF,TGTGCCAGCAGCTTAGGATGGCGAAATTCACCCCTCCACTTT
TRBV11-3,TRBD1,-,TRBJ1-1,CASSLRGTVAEAFF,TGTGCCAGCAGCCTGAGGGGGACAGTTGCTGAAGCTTTCTTT
TRBV5-5,-,-,TRBJ2-3,CASSLVLGTDTQYF,TGTGCCAGCAGCTTGGTACTTGGCACAGATACGCAGTATTTT
TRBV3-1/TRBV3-2,-,-,TRBJ2-3,CASSQRNTDTQYF,TGTGCCAGCAGCCAAAGGAACACAGATACGCAGTATTTT
TRBV11-2,-,-,TRBJ2-7,CASSYSGGSSSYEQYF,TGTGCCAGCAGCTACTCCGGGGGCTCTAGCTCCTACGAGCAGTACTTC
TRBV2,TRBD1,-,TRBJ1-1,CASSDRGQGEAFF,TGTGCCAGCAGTGACAGGGGGCAGGGTGAAGCTTTCTTT
TRBV5-1,-,-,TRBJ1-1,CASSLDNDREAFF,TGCGCCAGCAGCTTGGATAACGACAGGGAAGCTTTCTTT
TRBV4-2,TRBD1,-,TRBJ1-5,CASSKTGLNQPQHF,TGTGCCAGCAGCAAGACAGGGCTAAATCAGCCCCAGCATTTT
TRBV20-1,-,-,TRBJ2-1,CSASIQRGYNEQFF,TGCAGTGCTAGTATACAGAGGGGGTACAATGAGCAGTTCTTC
TRBV19,-,-,TRBJ1-2,CASSINRNYGYTF,TGTGCCAGTAGTATAAACAGGAACTATGGCTACACCTTC
TRBV6-6,TRBD2,-,TRBJ2-7,CASSIGIAGEAKQYF,TGTGCCAGCAGTATCGGGATAGCGGGAGAAGCAAAGCAGTACTTC
TRBV4-1,TRBD1,-,TRBJ1-2,CASSPLTGGYGYTF,TGCGCCAGCAGCCCATTGACAGGGGGCTATGGCTACACCTTC
TRBV14,-,-,TRBJ1-2,CASSQEWYFGYTF,TGTGCCAGCAGCCAAGAGTGGTATTTTGGCTACACCTTC
TRBV7-8,-,-,TRBJ1-1,CASSLSRARVTEAFF,TGTGCCAGCAGCCTCTCAAGGGCGCGAGTCACTGAAGCTTTCTTT
TRBV24-1,TRBD1,-,TRBJ2-3,CATSDRNRGPDTQYF,TGTGCCACCAGTGACCGAAACAGGGGACCAGATACGCAGTATTTT
TRBV10-3,TRBD1,-,TRBJ1-2,CAISGQGVGYTF,TGTGCCATCAGTGGACAGGGTGTTGGCTACACCTTC
TRBV30,-,few,TRBJ1-5,CAWNHRRNQPQHF,TGTGCCTGGAACCACCGGCGCAATCAGCCCCAGCATTTT
TRBV7-9,-,-,TRBJ2-3,CASSLAGPTDTQYF,TGTGCCAGCAGCTTAGCGGGGCCCACAGATACGCAGTATTTT
TRBV7-9,-,-,TRBJ2-7,CASSAWGGAISNEQYF,TGTGCCAGCAGCGCATGGGGGGGCGCGATTTCCAACGAGCAGTACTTC
TRBV20-1,-,-,TRBJ2-1,CSASRGSSYNEQFF,TGCAGTGCTAGTCGCGGATCCTCCTACAATGAGCAGTTCTTC
TRBV2,TRBD1,-,TRBJ2-1,CASTQGAYNEQFF,TGTGCCAGCACTCAGGGGGCGTACAATGAGCAGTTCTTC
TRBV27,-,-,TRBJ2-2,CASSLGTHSTGELFF,TGTGCCAGCAGTTTGGGGACACATTCCACCGGGGAGCTGTTTTTT
TRBV28,-,-,TRBJ2-6,CASSSQGAGANVLTF,TGTGCCAGCAGTTCCCAGGGAGCTGGGGCCAACGTCCTGACTTTC
TRBV27,TRBD1,-,TRBJ1-1,CASSKGQRNTEAFF,TGTGCCAGCAGTAAGGGACAGAGGAACACTGAAGCTTTCTTT
TRBV12-3/TRBV12-4,-,-,TRBJ2-7,CASSLGVGEQYF,TGTGCCAGCAGTTTAGGAGTGGGGGAGCAGTACTTC
TRBV5-1,TRBD1,-,TRBJ2-7,CASSSTGPSYEQYF,TGCGCCAGCAGCTCGACAGGGCCCTCCTACGAGCAGTACTTC